This TCR beta chain appears in the sequencing data of a study of OX40 agonist ivuxolimab in advanced cancers. Some background on the complete study: Ivuxolimab, which targeted the costimulatory receptor OX40 (CD134), was an agonistic, fully human IgG2 monoclonal antibody. Intravenous ivuxolimab was administered to patients every 2 weeks at six dose levels: 0.01, 0.1, 0.3, 1.5, 3 and 10 mg/kg. Of the 50 to 55 patients in dose escalation, 19 had hepatocellular carcinoma, approximately 15 had melanoma, 9 had renal cell carcinoma and 9 had head and neck cancer. A male proportion of around 81% and a mean age of about 60 years, ranging from 23 to 79, were recorded for the dose-escalation cohort. Patients were allowed to have had prior anti-PD-1, anti-PD-L1 or anti-CTLA-4 therapy, and 40% to 45% of the dose-escalation patients had previously received checkpoint inhibitors. Three dose-escalation patients achieved partial responses, one with hepatocellular carcinoma and two with cutaneous melanoma. The point of sequencing TCRbeta in the periphery was to test whether ivuxolimab changed TCR sequence diversity and drove clonal T-cell expansion. The paper covers the monotherapy dose-escalation part of the phase I ivuxolimab trial, which included N = 52 patients.

Points on this clone: No cognate antigen has been identified for it. The sample holds no much larger clone one base away, and base qualities are not on file.

Study-level results and caveats: In partial responders in the 0.1-3.0 mg/kg groups, normalized peripheral clonal expansion was found to be among the lowest, especially among CD8+ T cells. After ivuxolimab, CD8+ T cells had more expanded clones than CD4+ T cells on average. Which antigens the clonally expanded peripheral T cells were specific for was not determined. Low levels of normalized T-cell clonal expansion were also seen in some nonresponding patients. Clonal expansion of both CD4+ and CD8+ blood T cells was observed from baseline to week 6 at doses 0.1 to 3.0 mg/kg.

Genomic DNA was isolated from the sorted cells so that the TCRbeta CDR3 region could be sequenced. The immunoSEQ Assay was used for sequencing of TCRbeta CDR3 regions. TCRdb's version of the immuneACCESS table is confined to in-frame rearrangements and falls short of the full clone set. An unresolved V gene accounts for under half of the shortfall where checked; the remainder is of unknown origin. The sample records some 140,000 clones, just over 90% of which are singletons. The ten largest make up about 1% of the sample. CDR1 and CDR2 are drawn from the germline V gene: SGHAT, FQNNGV. Relative to germline, V is 2 bases shorter and J is 4 bases shorter, with 21 bases between their ends. CDR3 length: 18 amino acids, cysteine to phenylalanine. The entry retains the CDR3 DNA only, 54 bases that are in frame from base 1. Patients with autoimmune disease history or receiving systemic immunosuppression were excluded from the trial. Peripheral blood for TCR sequencing was drawn from every dose cohort at baseline, at cycle 4 day 1 and at cycle 7 day 1. The samples were taken from a phase I, first-in-human, multicenter, open-label dose-escalation trial of ivuxolimab. Adults with locally advanced or metastatic head and neck squamous cell, hepatocellular, melanoma or renal cell carcinoma were enrolled in the trial. CD4+ and CD8+ T cells were sorted separately from peripheral blood before TCR sequencing.

The sequence joins TRBV11-2 to TRBJ2-1; the best D guess is TRBD2, with 6 bases matching. This TCR derives from an adult with an advanced solid tumor such as melanoma, head and neck, liver or kidney cancer. The input for sequencing was CD4+ or CD8+ T cells sorted from blood, taken in a trial of the OX40 agonist ivuxolimab. The nucleotides are TGTGCCAGCAGCTTAAGCGCCGGGGGTAGCGGATCATACAATGAGCAGTTCTTC. This yields the protein CASSLSAGGSGSYNEQFF.